This T cell receptor (beta chain) was identified during a study of CD8 T cells in ankylosing spondylitis. The ends were cut back, 5 bases at V and 4 bases at J, with 11 bases in the middle. The CDR3 covers 13 residues. Per the germline V gene, CDR1 is MNHNS and CDR2 is SASEGT. Via MiXCR, TCRdb re-called the 5' RACE reads, giving one row per CDR3 protein. The sample carries some 95,000 distinct CDR3 sequences, about 9.1% recorded once. This clonotype has ten or more counts. The V call is TRBV6-1, the J call TRBJ2-5, with D possibly matching TRBD1 (5 bases). This receptor was obtained from a male donor with ankylosing spondylitis or in good health (not recorded which). Material for sequencing was blood, either unsorted or a sorted T cell fraction (not recorded which). CDR3 loop: CASSRQSIETQYF. The CDR3 nucleotides read TGTGCCAGCAGTCGACAGAGCATAGAGACCCAGTACTTC.